This T cell receptor beta chain was found in a study of control samples from healthy donors and cancer patients. The table came from immunoSEQ multiplex PCR; TCRdb's copy has only in-frame clones and leaves some out. The repertoire includes fewer than 110,000 clones, about 89% of them detected once, and about 18% sits in the top ten. Sequencing input: PBMCs. This receptor was obtained from a man aged 55 to 70 with lung cancer.

The CDR3 region is CASYRSGEAFF. As DNA, the CDR3 is TGTGCCAGCTACAGGTCGGGTGAAGCTTTCTTT. This chain joins TRBV12-3 or TRBV12-4 and TRBJ1-1, with D possibly being TRBD1 (5 bases). The V and J ends lost 8 bases and 7 bases respectively, with 11 bases between them. The CDR3 has 11 residues.